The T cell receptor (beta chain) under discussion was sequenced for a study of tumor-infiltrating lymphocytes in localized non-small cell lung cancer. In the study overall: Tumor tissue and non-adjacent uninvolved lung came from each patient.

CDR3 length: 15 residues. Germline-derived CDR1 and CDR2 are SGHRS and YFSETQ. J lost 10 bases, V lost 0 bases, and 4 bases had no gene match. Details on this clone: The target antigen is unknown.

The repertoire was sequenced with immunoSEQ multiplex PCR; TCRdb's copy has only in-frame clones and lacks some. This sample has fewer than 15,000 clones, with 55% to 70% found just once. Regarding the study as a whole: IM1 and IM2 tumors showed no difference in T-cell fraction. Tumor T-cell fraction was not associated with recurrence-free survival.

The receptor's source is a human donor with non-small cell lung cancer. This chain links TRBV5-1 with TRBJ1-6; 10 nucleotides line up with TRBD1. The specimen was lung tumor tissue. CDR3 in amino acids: CASSLVGTGESPLHF. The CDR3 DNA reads TGCGCCAGCAGCTTGGTTGGGACAGGGGAGTCACCCCTCCACTTT.